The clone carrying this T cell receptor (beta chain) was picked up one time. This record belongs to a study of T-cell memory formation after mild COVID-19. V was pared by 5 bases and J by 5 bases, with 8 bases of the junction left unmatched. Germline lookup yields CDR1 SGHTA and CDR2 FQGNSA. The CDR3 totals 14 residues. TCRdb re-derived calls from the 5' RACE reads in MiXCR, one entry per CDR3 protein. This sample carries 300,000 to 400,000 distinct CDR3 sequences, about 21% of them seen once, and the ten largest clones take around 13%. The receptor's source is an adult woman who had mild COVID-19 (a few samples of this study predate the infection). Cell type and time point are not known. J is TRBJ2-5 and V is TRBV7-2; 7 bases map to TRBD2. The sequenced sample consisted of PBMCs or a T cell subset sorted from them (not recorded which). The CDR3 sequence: CASSRKAGSETQYF. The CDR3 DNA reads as TGTGCCAGCAGCCGGAAAGCGGGAAGCGAGACCCAGTACTTC.